This section outlines one T cell receptor (beta chain) sequence together with its context. Its antigen is still unknown. No per-base quality is available; no much larger clone lies one base away. The data are from a study of T cells in Graves' hyperthyroidism and ophthalmopathy (dated by TCRdb to about 2019). Concerning the study at large: Peripheral blood was collected at initial diagnosis, before any treatment. To identify TCR V-J signatures that set the groups apart, the researchers used a discovery cohort of more than 95 patients, made up of some 41 with Graves' ophthalmopathy and some 60 with stable Graves' hyperthyroidism. An independent validation cohort of under 20 hyperthyroidism patients and roughly 16 patients who later progressed to ophthalmopathy tested prospective prediction of ophthalmopathy. The 90 or so discovery patients were randomly split 7:3 into training and test sets. In addition, the study compared T-cell repertoires in thyroid tissue and in blood from six Graves' hyperthyroidism patients. Following sampling, methimazole starting at 30 mg daily was given to hyperthyroidism patients, and high-dose intravenous methylprednisolone was given to ophthalmopathy patients. TCR Vbeta CDR3 sequencing of some 140 peripheral blood samples (approximately 44 ophthalmopathy, under 80 hyperthyroidism and some 17 progressor patients) is reported in the paper.

The TCR beta CDR3 regions were amplified from the RNA transcripts. The first round of RT-PCR for the TCR CDR3 was performed with the HTBI primer set and the Qiagen OneStep RT-PCR kit. Libraries were constructed in a second round of multiplex PCR, after which size selection and purification were performed. Sequencing of the libraries was done on an Illumina HiSeq2000 using paired-end 100 bp reads. In the paper's pipeline: SOAPnuke was used to process the raw data, throwing out any read that contained adapters or uncalled bases, had a mean Phred below 15, or lacked an exact constant-primer or identifier match. High-quality paired reads were merged using COPE v1.2.5, and each unique nucleotide sequence was defined as a clonotype. MiTCR v1.1 was used to align clonotypes to the IMGT TRBV, TRBD and TRBJ reference segments. Only V-J combinations with frequency above 0.0001, covering roughly 99% of repertoires, were analysed. A TCS score was defined as the ratio between F50 (clonal expansion) and ExV (chaos), using BLOSUM62-based TCRdist between CDR3 peptides within each V-J. Welch's t-statistics and random forest reduced roughly 540 V-J features to roughly 13, which were used in a naive Bayes classifier (R e1071). TCRdb reran the public reads through fastp at Q25 and MiXCR, keeping productive beta chains. Rows are combined by CDR3 protein, so each entry shows the most common genes and DNA. These V and J calls rely on TCRdb rather than the paper's analysis. The sample table lists approximately 400,000 distinct CDR3 sequences, approximately 17% of them with a count of one. Around two fifths of the sample is in the top ten clones.

In the ophthalmopathy patients, disease was moderately to severely active, with a Clinical Activity Score of 3 or more, a NOSPECS grade of 4 or more, and a duration of less than 3 months. Any patient with an uncontrolled infection, another autoimmune disease, pregnancy or lactation was excluded. Clinical symptoms, serum thyroxine and TRAb, thyroid ultrasound, and orbital computed tomography formed the basis for the diagnoses. Ficoll-Paque density gradient centrifugation was used to isolate PBMCs from 9.5 to 10 ml of fresh peripheral blood. Total RNA was extracted using Trizol reagent, and RNA quality was assessed on an Agilent 2100 Bioanalyzer. The CDR3 runs 17 amino acids, cysteine and phenylalanine included. Here the CDR3 DNA is all that survives: 51 bases in frame from base 1. The germline V gene encodes CDR1 SGHTA and CDR2 FQGTGA. Germline trimming amounts to 5 bases on V and 4 bases on J, with 9 as the count of junction bases outside the gene matches.

Findings and caveats that apply to the study as a whole: Sample size was not statistically predetermined, and blinding of investigators to group allocation was not performed. During validation, the model predicted progression to ophthalmopathy a median of around six months ahead of onset, with around 70% sensitivity and 72% to 80% specificity. A 13 V-J signature model separated ophthalmopathy from stable hyperthyroidism, with approximately 86% sensitivity and just under 84% specificity in cross-validation and 80%/75% in testing. Most expanded thyroid clonotypes (frequency above 0.001) were also found in blood, which suggests that blood repertoires may mirror thyroid immune responses.

The TCR comes from a man aged 18 to 35 with Graves' ophthalmopathy. The chain is encoded by TRBV7-3 joined to TRBJ2-2; 11 central nucleotides agree with TRBD2. Sequencing input: blood. DNA sequence: TGTGCCAGCAGCCCCCGCCCGACTAGCGGGGCCACCGGGGAGCTGTTTTTT. The encoded protein is CASSPRPTSGATGELFF.